This TCR beta chain is drawn from a study of cytomegalovirus exposure and HLA in healthy donors. Study-wide results and caveats: Three chains linked to CMV were shown in vitro to be specific for CMV antigens. Among immune exposure information, only CMV serostatus was available.

Concerning this clone: What it binds is not known.

Researchers ran the PCR with 60 Vbeta and 13 Jbeta primers. TCRdb's copy holds only in-frame clones and misses some; the assay was immunoSEQ multiplex PCR. The record lists about 140,000 clones, of which the ten most abundant hold around 2.4%. The sequenced sample was PBMCs. This receptor was obtained from a woman between 18 and 29 years old in good health and CMV-seronegative.

This CDR3 reads CASSPGQSNTGELFF. The CDR3 region has the DNA TGTGCCAGCAGCCCGGGACAGTCGAACACCGGGGAGCTGTTTTTT. The gene calls are TRBV5-6 and TRBJ2-2; TRBD1 matches 7 bases. CDR1 and CDR2 (germline): SGHDT, YYEEEE. The CDR3 loop spans 15 amino acids. J was trimmed by 0 bases and V by 4 bases; bases with no gene match: 3. Drawing the rest from reference TRBV5-6 and TRBJ2-2, the complete variable domain is DAGVTQSPTHLIKTRGQQVTLRCSPKSGHDTVSWYQQALGQGPQFIFQYYEEEERQRGNFPDRFSGHQFPNYSSELNVNALLLGDSALYLCASSPGQSNTGELFFGEGSRLTVL.